The clone carrying this TCR beta chain has only one observation. Antigen: not known. The record originates from a study of graft-versus-host responses after intestinal transplantation. Across the study: All of the recipients had induction that used anti-thymocyte globulin, then tacrolimus and steroids for about 3 years. Points from the study as a whole: Present in recipient marrow, GvH clones included some that appeared first in ileum or blood. High graft-versus-host to host-versus-graft T cell clonal ratios marked allografts of patients with graft-donor macrochimerism.

J was trimmed by 6 bases and V by 4 bases; bases with no gene match: 6. This CDR3 region has 15 residues. Germline loops: CDR1 MDHEN, CDR2 SYDVKM. The method was immunoSEQ multiplex PCR; TCRdb's version includes in-frame clones alone and lacks a portion of them. There are roughly 100,000 clones in the sample; approximately 90% occur only once, and 0.069% lies in the top ten. The TCR was taken from a human donor who was the organ donor for an intestinal transplant. The V call is TRBV28, the J call TRBJ1-1, with TRBD1 matching 12 bases. The specimen comprised unstimulated CD8+ T cells sorted from spleen or lymph node cells, sampled before transplant. The CDR3 loop reads CASSWGTGGGPEAFF. In nucleotides, the CDR3 is TGTGCCAGCAGTTGGGGGACAGGGGGCGGCCCTGAAGCTTTCTTT. The entire variable domain, with the rest obtained from reference TRBV28 and TRBJ1-1, is as follows: DVKVTQSSRYLVKRTGEKVFLECVQDMDHENMFWYRQDPGLGLRLIYFSYDVKMKEKGDIPEGYSVSREKKERFSLILESASTNQTSMYLCASSWGTGGGPEAFFGQGTRLTVV.